This TCR beta chain was obtained from a study of T-cell reconstitution after alpha-beta-depleted transplantation in children. Study-wide points: Several hundred expanded graft clones reportedly supplied alpha-beta T cells about two months after transplant. At one year after transplant, newly produced T cells mostly accounted for T-cell counts and diversity. Several patients had high TCRbeta diversity at day 60; it came from surviving recipient T cells and thymic progenitors.

V shed 5 bases and J shed 0 bases, with 11 bases lying between them. The CDR3 consists of 14 residues. Germline V gene sequence: CDR1 SGHTA, CDR2 FQGNSA. As it was prepared, the TCRbeta library received unique molecular identifiers. Via MiXCR, TCRdb re-called the PCR reads, giving one row per CDR3 protein. The sample has about 90,000 distinct CDR3 sequences; less than 20% are singletons. This clonotype occurred once. Antigen unknown. The starting material was PBMCs, mostly from graft donor cells, obtained 180 days after TCRalphabeta/CD19-depleted stem cell transplant. The TCR sequence derives from a male patient aged 2-10 years who had a stem cell transplant for acute lymphoblastic leukemia, so the T cells may come from the graft donor. The chain uses TRBV7-2 and TRBJ2-7; no firm D call. The CDR3 protein is CASSPSRVSYEQYF. For the CDR3, the DNA is TGTGCCAGCAGCCCGAGTAGGGTCTCCTACGAGCAGTACTTC.